Each of the 21 T cell receptor beta chains below was sequenced from the same sample in a study of human T cells and chemical hapten exposure. From the RACE reads, TCRdb called clonotypes with MiXCR, one entry per CDR3 protein. Of tens of thousands of distinct CDR3 sequences listed, less than 9% are singletons. As to time point: pre-sensitization, week 0. Documented treatment: therapeutic diphenylcyclopropenone sensitization with weekly scalp DPC. This specimen was whole blood, taken in connection with sensitization to the hapten diphenylcyclopropenone (DPC). The receptors come from a woman in her forties or fifties with alopecia areata. Some clones in this sample may be carry-over from other donors' samples.

This clonotype has at least ten counts. The rearrangement joins TRBV16 to TRBJ2-1, with 9 bases identical to TRBD1. The CDR3 spans 17 residues. CDR1 KGHSY and CDR2 FQNENV come from the germline V gene. V lost 4 bases, J lost 1 base, and 8 bases stayed unmatched. CDR3 amino acids: CASSPRGQGPSYNEQFF. The CDR3 DNA is TGTGCCAGCAGCCCTAGGGGACAGGGTCCGTCCTACAATGAGCAGTTCTTC.

This clonotype appeared many times. The genes are TRBV20-1 and TRBJ2-2, with D perhaps matching TRBD2 (6 bases). Germline CDR1 reads DFQATT; CDR2 reads SNEGSKA (reference sequence). This CDR3 is built from 14 residues. V lost 3 bases and J lost 6, with 14 bases in between. CDR3 DNA sequence: TGCAGTGCTAGCCGTTCGACGGGGGCCGGGGAGCTGTTTTTT. Its translation is CSASRSTGAGELFF.

The CDR3 DNA follows: TGCAGCGTTGATAGCGGGATCACAGATACGCAGTATTTT. Translation: CSVDSGITDTQYF. V gene TRBV29-1 combines with J gene TRBJ2-3; 8 bases are shared with TRBD2. CDR1 is SQVTM, CDR2 ANQGSEA, per germline. V shed 3 bases, J shed 2 bases, and the junction held 1 base outside the gene matches. There are 13 residues in the CDR3.

This clonotype was seen many times. The chain links TRBV29-1 to TRBJ1-3; no clear D gene. Trimming removed 1 base from V and 2 bases from J, with 18 bases in between. CDR3 length: 17 amino acids. Germline V lookup: CDR1 SQVTM, CDR2 ANQGSEA. CDR3 sequence (DNA): TGCAGCGTTGAAGTCGGTCATAAACAGAGTACTGGAAACACCATATATTTT. Protein: CSVEVGHKQSTGNTIYF.

This clonotype was seen at least ten times. The rearrangement links TRBV29-1 to TRBJ2-7, with TRBD1 identical over 10 bases. The CDR3 is 13 amino acids. J gave up 7 bases and V 3 bases, and 6 bases lay outside the gene matches. CDR1 and CDR2 from the germline V gene are SQVTM and ANQGSEA. For the CDR3, the DNA is TGCAGCGTTGAGGACAGGGGGTTAAGGGAGCAGTACTTC. Its translation is CSVEDRGLREQYF.

Notes on this clonotype: One junction end disagrees with the germline gene, perhaps due to a read error. V gene TRBV7-7 combines with J gene TRBJ2-1; D may be TRBD2 (6 bases). The germline gives CDR1 SSHAT, CDR2 FNYEAQ (reference sequence). The CDR3 loop spans 16 amino acids. The chain's CDR3 is CASSQTVGGPNNEQFF. The CDR3 DNA is TGTGCTAGCAGCCAGACAGTGGGAGGCCCAAACAATGAGCAGTTCTTC.

This chain uses TRBV20-1 with TRBJ2-7; TRBD2 agrees at 9 bases. The CDR3 sequence is 13 residues long. J lost 7 bases, V lost 1 base, and 5 bases had no gene match. Germline V gene sequence: CDR1 DFQATT, CDR2 SNEGSKA (reference sequence). CDR3 DNA sequence: TGCAGTGCTAGAGTCGCGGGAGGGCTGGAGCAGTACTTC. Translation gives CSARVAGGLEQYF.

At least ten counts were recorded for this clonotype. V usage is TRBV4-1 and J usage is TRBJ2-3; no definite D call. Trimming pared 1 base from V and 0 bases from J, leaving 8 bases between. The germline gives CDR1 MGHRA, CDR2 YSYEKL. The CDR3 sequence is 15 residues long. The DNA of the CDR3 is TGCGCCAGCAGCCAAGTTCTAGTTAGCACAGATACGCAGTATTTT. Amino acids: CASSQVLVSTDTQYF.

This clonotype was seen at least ten times. The V gene is TRBV11-2, the J gene TRBJ2-7, with D perhaps matching TRBD1 (7 bases). CDR3 length equals 15 residues. CDR1 is SGHAT, CDR2 FQNNGV, per germline. Trimming cost V 1 base and J 3 bases, with 13 bases left between them. The CDR3 region is CASSLGRGPYYEQYF. The DNA of the CDR3 is TGTGCCAGCAGCTTAGGGAGGGGGCCCTACTACGAGCAGTACTTC.

This sequence joins TRBV7-3 and TRBJ2-2; D is undetermined. V was trimmed by 5 bases and J by 3 bases, leaving 7 bases between them. The CDR3 loop spans 13 amino acids. Germline V gives CDR1 SGHTA, CDR2 FQGTGA. CDR3 sequence reads: CASSQSHTGELFF. The CDR3 nucleotides are TGTGCCAGCAGCCAAAGCCACACCGGGGAGCTGTTTTTT.

This clonotype was found many times. The chain links TRBV5-5 to TRBJ2-3; 7 bases are shared with TRBD2. V shed 5 bases and J 3 bases; nucleotides not matched to a gene: 12. The CDR3 extends over 16 amino acids. Per the germline V gene, CDR1 is SGHKS and CDR2 is YYEKEE (reference sequence). The CDR3: CASSYQSGLPTDTQYF. The CDR3 nucleotides read TGTGCCAGCAGTTACCAATCGGGACTACCGACAGATACGCAGTATTTT.

Only a few counts were recorded for this clonotype. This chain joins TRBV4-1 and TRBJ2-1, with D perhaps matching TRBD2 (5 bases). With 4 bases removed from V and 9 bases from J, the gap between germline ends came to 13 bases. The CDR3 contains 13 residues. Germline CDR1 is MGHRA and CDR2 is YSYEKL. The CDR3 region is CASSRPLAGEQFF. CDR3 nucleotide sequence: TGCGCCAGCAGCCGGCCTCTCGCGGGTGAGCAGTTCTTC.

CDR3 sequence reads: CASSLGQGETDTQYF. In DNA, the CDR3 is TGTGCCAGCAGTTTGGGACAGGGGGAGACAGATACGCAGTATTTT. V is TRBV11-3 and J is TRBJ2-3; TRBD1 matches at 11 bases. There are 15 residues in the CDR3. V gave up 6 bases and J gave up 3 bases; unmatched junction bases: 5. Germline V gives CDR1 SGHNT, CDR2 YENEEA.

This CDR3 reads CASNGQGTNTEAFF. Written as DNA, the CDR3 is TGTGCCAGCAACGGACAGGGTACGAACACTGAAGCTTTCTTT. This chain uses TRBV9 with TRBJ1-1; TRBD1 matches 8 bases. Unmatched junction bases numbered 5, after V lost 6 bases and J lost 1 base. Germline assignment: CDR1 SGDLS and CDR2 YYNGEE. This CDR3 spans 14 amino acids.

This clonotype appeared many times. The V call is TRBV21-1, the J call TRBJ1-5; TRBD1, the table's D call, was not compared with the DNA. TRBV21-1 is listed as a pseudogene. This CDR3 has 19 residues. The CDR3 protein is CASSPRGVWGGLGNQPQHF. DNA for the CDR3: TGTGCCAGCAGCCCTAGAGGTGTTTGGGGCGGCCTAGGAAATCAGCCCCAGCATTTT.

Many counts were recorded for this clonotype. The chain links TRBV29-1 to TRBJ2-7; a possible D gene is TRBD2 (5 bases). The CDR3 runs to 13 residues. Deletions cut 4 bases from V and 3 bases from J, with 13 bases between. Germline CDR1 reads SQVTM; CDR2 reads ANQGSEA. This chain's CDR3 is CSVGGALGYEQYF. The DNA for the CDR3 is TGCAGCGTTGGGGGAGCACTAGGCTACGAGCAGTACTTC.

This clonotype appeared many times. This chain uses TRBV27 with TRBJ2-7; TRBD2 is a possible D gene (6 bases). The CDR3 has 13 residues. CDR1 is MNHEY, CDR2 SMNVEV, per germline (reference sequence). The V and J ends lost 6 bases and 4 bases respectively, with 13 bases between them. The CDR3 DNA follows: TGTGCCAGCAGCCGTAACGGGAGATACGAGCAGTACTTC. This encodes CASSRNGRYEQYF.

This clonotype was seen at least ten times. The chain has TRBV5-6 and TRBJ1-5; D possibly corresponds to TRBD1 (5 bases). The CDR3 extends over 14 amino acids. Germline values: CDR1 SGHDT, CDR2 YYEEEE. V was pared by 5 bases and J by 10 bases, with 19 bases between. The CDR3 spells CASSSGTLPVPQHF. The CDR3 DNA follows: TGTGCCAGCAGTTCCGGGACGCTCCCTGTCCCCCAGCATTTT.

This clonotype was seen ten or more times. J is TRBJ1-2 and V is TRBV20-1, with D possibly being TRBD1 (5 bases). CDR1 DFQATT and CDR2 SNEGSKA come from the germline V gene (reference sequence). Trimming took off 0 bases at V and 6 bases at J, with 11 bases between the two ends. The CDR3 has 13 amino acids. The CDR3 nucleotides read TGCAGTGCTAGAGAACCCAGGGAGCATGGCTACACCTTC. Its protein is CSAREPREHGYTF.

This clonotype has a count of ten or more. The junction does not match germline at one end; this may be a read error. This chain joins TRBV7-7 and TRBJ2-2, with 7 nucleotides matching TRBD1. The CDR3 length is 16 residues. Germline CDR1 SSHAT, CDR2 FNYEAQ (reference sequence). CDR3 DNA: TGTGCTAGCAGCCCCTCGACAGGGAAATACACCGGGGAGCTGTTTTTT. The encoded protein is CASSPSTGKYTGELFF.

The CDR3 reads CSASGDYEQYF. The CDR3 coding sequence is TGCAGCGCTTCCGGGGACTACGAGCAGTACTTC. V usage is TRBV29-1 and J usage is TRBJ2-7; TRBD2 is a possible D gene (5 bases). The germline CDR1 and CDR2 sequences are SQVTM and ANQGSEA. This CDR3 comprises 11 residues. The V gene lost 7 bases and the J gene lost 3 bases, with 10 bases spanning the gap.